The rows below give T cell receptor beta chains drawn from one sample of a study of OX40 agonist ivuxolimab in advanced cancers. Some clones are missing from TCRdb's copy, which holds only in-frame ones; the method was immunoSEQ multiplex PCR. In the table there are 55,000 to 75,000 clones, 90% to 95% of which are singletons. The specimen was CD4+ or CD8+ T cells sorted from blood, collected in a trial of the OX40 agonist ivuxolimab. The receptor set was obtained from an adult with an advanced solid tumor such as melanoma, head and neck, liver or kidney cancer. Both conserved end residues are part of each CDR3. D genes are given only for firm matches. The size field is filled for only some rows; it gives once, few, many or a size class.

CDR3 DNA	CDR3 protein	D gene	J gene	clone size	V gene
TGTGCCAGTAGTCCATCACCGGGACTAGGCGGGGTAAATGAGCAGTTCTTC	CASSPSPGLGGVNEQFF	TRBD2	TRBJ2-1	NA	TRBV19
TGTGCCAGCACCCCCCCTGCTGGGCAAGAGACCCAGTACTTC	CASTPPAGQETQYF	NA	TRBJ2-5	NA	TRBV18
TGCAGCGTTAACCGGGACAGGGGGTACAATGAGCAGTTCTTC	CSVNRDRGYNEQFF	TRBD1	TRBJ2-1	NA	TRBV29-1
TGTGCCAGCAGCCAGCCTGGGGGGGCTTTTGGCTATGGCTACACCTTC	CASSQPGGAFGYGYTF	NA	TRBJ1-2	NA	TRBV11-3
TGTGCCAGCAGCCCCAAACAGGGGCCGGTAAGCTCCTACGAGCAGTACTTC	CASSPKQGPVSSYEQYF	TRBD1	TRBJ2-7	NA	TRBV5-8
TGTGCCAGCACCCCGGGACACAGAGTCAATCAGCCCCAGCATTTT	CASTPGHRVNQPQHF	NA	TRBJ1-5	NA	TRBV6-5
TGCGCCAGCAGCTTGGAAGGGATCTCGAGCACAGATACGCAGTATTTT	CASSLEGISSTDTQYF	NA	TRBJ2-3	NA	TRBV5-1
TGTGCCACCAGCAGAAGCGCCGCGGTTCAAGAGACCCAGTACTTC	CATSRSAAVQETQYF	NA	TRBJ2-5	NA	TRBV15
TGTGCCAGCTCACCCGGCGGGAGAAGCGGCGAGCAGTACTTC	CASSPGGRSGEQYF	TRBD2	TRBJ2-7	once	TRBV18
TGTGCCAGTAGAGCCTTTTTGTCCGGGGGGGAAGCTTTCTTT	CASRAFLSGGEAFF	NA	TRBJ1-1	few	TRBV19
TGCAGCGTGAAGGGACTAGCGGGAGTACAGCAGTACTTC	CSVKGLAGVQQYF	TRBD2	TRBJ2-7	NA	TRBV29-1
TGTGCCAGCAGCTTTAGGTTCGGGAGGAGGTACAATGAGCAGTTCTTC	CASSFRFGRRYNEQFF	TRBD2	TRBJ2-1	NA	TRBV5-6
TGTGCCAGCAGCACCACCGAGGTGCGAAACAGGGGGCGCATAGAGGCCAACGTCCTGACTTTC	CASSTTEVRNRGRIEANVLTF	TRBD1	TRBJ2-6	NA	TRBV14
TGTGCCAGCTCACCTACCCAAAGCGGGAGGTTCGGTAATGAGCAGTTCTTC	CASSPTQSGRFGNEQFF	TRBD2	TRBJ2-1	NA	TRBV18
TGTGCCTCCCGATCTGGGGCCAACGTCCTGACTTTC	CASRSGANVLTF	NA	TRBJ2-6	NA	TRBV7-6
TGTGCCAGCAGCTTCTTCGGGATTGCCGGGGAGCTGTTTTTT	CASSFFGIAGELFF	NA	TRBJ2-2	NA	TRBV7-2
TGTGCCAGCTCCTCCTCAGGGGGCGCAAGGAATAATTCACCCCTCCACTTT	CASSSSGGARNNSPLHF	TRBD1	TRBJ1-6	few	TRBV28
TGTGCTAGTGGTTTGTGGGCCACAAGGGCGGACACCGGGGAGCTGTTTTTT	CASGLWATRADTGELFF	NA	TRBJ2-2	NA	TRBV12-5
TGTGCCAGCAGCGTACAGGCGGCCCAAGAGACCCAGTACTTC	CASSVQAAQETQYF	NA	TRBJ2-5	NA	TRBV9
TGTGCCAGTAGTGAACAGGGCGGCGGGGAGCTGTTTTTT	CASSEQGGGELFF	NA	TRBJ2-2	NA	TRBV2